In this sample, the clone carrying this TCR beta chain turned up a few times. As yet, its antigen is unknown. V was trimmed by 7 bases and J by 2 bases, leaving 14 bases between them. The CDR3 length is 13 residues. Germline V gene sequence: CDR1 SQVTM, CDR2 ANQGSEA. Researchers tagged individual cDNA molecules with unique molecular identifiers. TCRdb ran MiXCR on the 5' RACE reads and lists one entry per CDR3 protein. The sample carries about 67,000 distinct CDR3 sequences, 9.5% to 13% recorded once. This specimen comes from a study of early T cells in non-severe SARS-CoV-2 infection. Overall study results and limits: Anti-spike CD8 responses were favored by VDJdb matching, which missed private and CD4 specificities.

The sequenced sample was whole blood. The rearrangement uses TRBV29-1 and TRBJ1-2, with D tentatively TRBD1 (6 bases). The sequence came from an adult who was a healthcare worker with PCR-confirmed SARS-CoV-2 infection or an uninfected control (not recorded which). The CDR3 here is CSAGPTGNYGYTF. For the CDR3, the DNA is TGCAGCGCTGGTCCTACAGGGAACTATGGCTACACCTTC.